The T cell receptor beta chain described here comes from a study of T cell responses to AZD1222 COVID-19 vaccine. Study context: Timing groups of about 4 and about 12 weeks for second doses were pooled.

As to this clone: The antigen is unknown.

The CDR3 runs to 13 residues. In germline, CDR1 is LGHNT, CDR2 FRNRAP. V was trimmed by 7 bases and J by 0 bases, leaving 7 bases between them. TCRdb's table, derived via immunoSEQ multiplex PCR, lists solely in-frame clones and lacks some. The sample holds about 110,000 clones, roughly four fifths seen once. Study observations and caveats: Only a handful of AZD1222 recipients, more than five in all, had baseline seropositivity. Spike-specific TCR breadth and depth rose after two AZD1222 doses. Donors, mostly white British, included more females; clonal diversity was possibly underestimated.

The material sequenced was peripheral blood, taken on day 0 of AZD1222 vaccination. This TCR derives from an adult in good health. V and J are TRBV12-5 and TRBJ2-1; D is perhaps TRBD2 (5 bases). The CDR3 coding sequence is TGTGCTAGTGCGGGGAGCTCCTACAATGAGCAGTTCTTC. The encoded protein is CASAGSSYNEQFF.